This is a list of T cell receptor beta chains from one sample in a study of T cells in Graves' hyperthyroidism and ophthalmopathy. TCRdb reprocessed the multiplex PCR reads with MiXCR, giving one entry per CDR3 protein. Here the sample spans some 570,000 distinct CDR3 sequences, about 14% being singletons. Input material: blood. The receptors were sampled from a woman between 18 and 30 years old with Graves' ophthalmopathy. Both conserved end residues are part of each CDR3. The D gene is left open where the match is weak. Not every row has a clone size; where given, it reads once, few, many or a size class.

.,TRBD2,TRBV19,TRBJ2-1,CASMRSGPYNEQFF,TGTGCCAGTATGCGTAGCGGGCCGTACAATGAGCAGTTCTTC
.,.,TRBV10-3,TRBJ1-1,CAIKGLMNTEAFF,TGTGCCATCAAGGGTCTAATGAACACTGAAGCTTTCTTT
few,.,TRBV7-9,TRBJ2-7,CASSSVARGGSYEQYF,TGTGCCAGCAGCTCCGTAGCGCGAGGGGGCTCCTACGAGCAGTACTTC
many,TRBD2,TRBV27,TRBJ2-3,CASSLLAVNTDTQYF,TGTGCCAGCAGTTTACTAGCGGTAAACACAGATACGCAGTATTTT
.,.,TRBV6-2/TRBV6-3,TRBJ2-7,CASSYLGVADEQYF,TGTGCCAGCAGTTACTTGGGGGTCGCCGACGAGCAGTACTTC
many,TRBD2,TRBV12-3/TRBV12-4,TRBJ2-2,CAQRGSGVHRTQGELFF,TGCGCTCAAAGGGGTAGCGGGGTCCACCGAACCCAGGGGGAGCTGTTTTTT
many,TRBD1,TRBV7-8,TRBJ2-5,CASSFIRDREEETQYF,TGTGCCAGCAGTTTCATCCGGGACAGGGAAGAAGAGACCCAGTACTTC
few,.,TRBV7-8,TRBJ1-4,CASSWGGPNEKLFF,TGTGCCAGCAGCTGGGGGGGACCTAATGAAAAACTGTTTTTT
many,.,TRBV7-9,TRBJ1-5,CASSRDGNQPQHF,TGTGCCAGCAGTCGGGACGGAAATCAGCCCCAGCATTTT
many,TRBD1,TRBV11-3,TRBJ2-5,CASSPGQGVETQYF,TGTGCCAGCAGCCCCGGACAGGGAGTCGAGACCCAGTACTTC
.,.,TRBV24-1,TRBJ2-1,CATSDPRGDGNEQFF,TGTGCCACCAGTGACCCAAGAGGAGACGGGAATGAGCAGTTCTTC
many,.,TRBV28,TRBJ2-5,CASSLRGTHQETQYF,TGTGCCAGCAGTTTACGGGGCACCCATCAAGAGACCCAGTACTTC
few,.,TRBV6-1,TRBJ2-3,CASSPKGVSTDTQYF,TGTGCCAGCAGCCCCAAGGGGGTCAGCACAGATACGCAGTATTTT
few,TRBD1,TRBV6-2/TRBV6-3,TRBJ2-7,CTSSLRRDRGSYEQYF,TGTACCAGCAGCCTAAGACGCGACAGGGGATCCTACGAGCAGTACTTC
few,.,TRBV6-2/TRBV6-3,TRBJ2-7,CASRPGLPSSEQYF,TGTGCCAGCAGACCGGGACTCCCTTCGTCCGAGCAGTACTTC
few,.,TRBV27,TRBJ2-7,CASSPPGGGTYEQYF,TGTGCCAGCAGTCCCCCTGGTGGGGGAACCTACGAGCAGTACTTC
many,.,TRBV7-8,TRBJ2-7,CASSFQLGNSYEQYF,TGTGCCAGCAGCTTTCAGCTCGGAAACTCCTACGAGCAGTACTTC
many,TRBD1,TRBV28,TRBJ1-5,CASRPSPHSLGTGPNQPQHF,TGTGCCAGCAGACCCTCCCCTCATTCCTTAGGGACAGGGCCCAATCAGCCCCAGCATTTT
many,TRBD1,TRBV28,TRBJ2-5,CASSRQGANLWQETQYF,TGTGCCAGCAGTCGACAGGGGGCAAACTTGTGGCAAGAGACCCAGTACTTC
.,TRBD2,TRBV27,TRBJ2-7,CASSPGTNLYEQYF,TGTGCCAGCAGTCCCGGGACTAACCTCTACGAGCAGTACTTC
many,.,TRBV2,TRBJ2-6,CASMWTASSGANVLTF,TGTGCCAGCATGTGGACGGCTTCCTCTGGGGCCAACGTCCTGACTTTC
many,TRBD1,TRBV12-3/TRBV12-4,TRBJ2-7,CASSLAGQGSYEQYF,TGTGCCAGCAGTTTGGCGGGACAGGGGAGCTACGAGCAGTACTTC
few,TRBD1,TRBV9,TRBJ1-2,CASSNRDRAYGYTF,TGTGCCAGCAGCAACCGGGACAGGGCCTATGGCTACACCTTC
many,.,TRBV2,TRBJ1-2,CASSEEVVGVVYGYTF,TGTGCCAGCAGTGAAGAGGTTGTAGGGGTCGTCTATGGCTACACCTTC
many,.,TRBV2,TRBJ1-3,CASGEGPRSGNTIYF,TGTGCCAGCGGGGAGGGACCGCGCTCTGGAAACACCATATATTTT
once,.,TRBV6-1,TRBJ2-3,CASEGNSYTDTQYF,TGTGCCAGTGAAGGGAACAGTTACACAGATACGCAGTATTTT
.,.,TRBV5-1,TRBJ2-5,CASSSSRETPAETQYF,TGCGCCAGCAGCTCGTCGCGCGAGACTCCTGCGGAGACCCAGTACTTC
few,.,TRBV20-1,TRBJ2-4,CSAAPGAKNIQYF,TGCAGTGCGGCGCCGGGAGCCAAAAACATTCAGTACTTC
many,.,TRBV28,TRBJ1-6,CASSLLVQRVSPLHF,TGTGCCAGCAGTTTATTGGTGCAGCGAGTTTCACCCCTCCACTTT
many,TRBD2,TRBV7-2,TRBJ2-7,CASSKTSGPYEQYF,TGTGCCAGCAGCAAGACTAGCGGACCCTACGAGCAGTACTTC
.,TRBD1,TRBV19,TRBJ1-3,CASSIPNNPTQGDGNTIYF,TGTGCCAGTAGCATACCTAACAACCCCACACAGGGGGATGGAAACACCATATATTTT
.,.,TRBV6-1,TRBJ2-6,CASRAFLTASSGANVLTF,TGTGCCAGCAGGGCCTTTTTGACAGCAAGCTCTGGGGCCAACGTCCTGACTTTC
few,.,TRBV11-3,TRBJ2-3,CASRGTGVDTQYF,TGTGCCAGCCGCGGGACGGGAGTTGATACGCAGTATTTT
few,.,TRBV2,TRBJ2-1,CASREGTYNEQFF,TGTGCCAGCAGGGAAGGGACGTACAATGAGCAGTTCTTC
many,.,TRBV5-1,TRBJ2-1,CASSLEGAEQFF,TGCGCCAGCAGCTTGGAGGGAGCCGAGCAGTTCTTC
.,.,TRBV7-7,TRBJ2-5,CASGLGDGTQYF,TGTGCTAGCGGCTTAGGGGATGGGACCCAGTACTTC
.,.,TRBV5-5,TRBJ1-2,CASSLGDTAGYGYTF,TGTGCCAGCAGCTTGGGGGACACCGCCGGATATGGCTACACCTTC
many,.,TRBV20-1,TRBJ2-7,CSARLRGHNEQYF,TGCAGTGCTAGATTACGGGGACACAACGAGCAGTACTTC
many,TRBD2,TRBV7-2,TRBJ2-7,CASSLIAGDEQYF,TGTGCCAGCAGCTTAATAGCGGGAGACGAGCAGTACTTC
many,.,TRBV14,TRBJ2-7,CASSPTVGEAEQYF,TGTGCCAGCAGCCCCACGGTAGGGGAGGCCGAGCAGTACTTC
many,.,TRBV20-1,TRBJ1-5,CSANRPRIGQPQHF,TGCAGTGCGAACAGGCCTCGGATTGGTCAGCCCCAGCATTTT
.,.,TRBV4-1,TRBJ1-3,CASSQVTGSRSGNTIYF,TGCGCCAGCAGCCAAGTGACGGGTTCCCGCTCTGGAAACACCATATATTTT
.,.,TRBV7-9,TRBJ2-3,CASWLAAVPRDTQYF,TGTGCCAGCTGGTTAGCGGCCGTCCCCAGGGATACGCAGTATTTT
many,.,TRBV12-3/TRBV12-4,TRBJ1-6,CASSLSLGRYSPLHF,TGTGCCAGCAGTTTATCCCTCGGTCGTTATTCACCCCTCCACTTT
few,TRBD1,TRBV5-1,TRBJ1-2,CASSPTGAYGYTF,TGCGCCAGCAGCCCCACAGGGGCCTATGGCTACACCTTC
.,.,TRBV29-1,TRBJ1-1,CSVRGGTEAFF,TGCAGCGTTAGAGGAGGGACTGAAGCTTTCTTT
.,TRBD1,TRBV5-1,TRBJ2-7,CASSTYIHDRGQGYEQYF,TGCGCCAGCAGCACATACATACACGACAGGGGCCAGGGTTACGAGCAGTACTTC
many,TRBD1,TRBV7-8,TRBJ1-6,CASSAPVDRGNSPLHF,TGTGCCAGCAGCGCCCCGGTGGACAGGGGAAATTCACCCCTCCACTTT
many,TRBD2,TRBV7-9,TRBJ2-1,CASRSGLAAGEQFF,TGTGCCAGCAGATCGGGACTAGCGGCCGGTGAGCAGTTCTTC
many,TRBD2,TRBV11-2,TRBJ2-7,CASSLGVGRGVHEQYF,TGTGCCAGCAGCTTAGGAGTCGGGAGGGGCGTCCACGAGCAGTACTTC
many,TRBD2,TRBV7-8,TRBJ2-1,CASSGSSGWQFF,TGTGCCAGCAGCGGATCTAGCGGGTGGCAGTTCTTC
few,.,TRBV7-9,TRBJ1-5,CASSLAGATVQPQHF,TGTGCCAGCAGCTTAGCAGGAGCCACGGTTCAGCCCCAGCATTTT
many,.,TRBV12-3/TRBV12-4,TRBJ2-5,CASTKGGKETQYF,TGTGCCAGCACCAAAGGCGGGAAAGAGACCCAGTACTTC
many,.,TRBV7-9,TRBJ2-1,CASSLATGLGHNEQFF,TGTGCCAGCAGCTTAGCAACAGGGTTGGGCCACAATGAGCAGTTCTTC
.,.,TRBV15,TRBJ1-5,CATSRGSGNQPQHF,TGTGCCACCAGCAGAGGGTCCGGCAATCAGCCCCAGCATTTT
few,TRBD1,TRBV5-6,TRBJ1-2,CASRRGVPDRGQGRPNYGYTF,TGTGCCAGCAGGAGAGGGGTCCCGGACAGGGGCCAGGGCCGACCTAACTATGGCTACACCTTC
few,TRBD2,TRBV5-1,TRBJ2-7,CASSLGLAEGKEQYF,TGCGCCAGCAGCTTGGGACTAGCGGAGGGAAAGGAGCAGTACTTC
many,TRBD2,TRBV6-1,TRBJ2-2,CASSPLAGGYDGELFF,TGTGCCAGCAGTCCACTAGCGGGAGGATATGACGGGGAGCTGTTTTTT
many,.,TRBV5-1,TRBJ2-7,CASSLGTGGLNEQYF,TGCGCCAGCAGCCTGGGGACTGGAGGTCTAAACGAGCAGTACTTC
many,TRBD1,TRBV28,TRBJ1-5,CASSFLDRGNQPQHF,TGTGCCAGCAGTTTTTTGGACAGGGGGAATCAGCCCCAGCATTTT